This T cell receptor (beta chain) appears in the sequencing data of a study of cytomegalovirus exposure and HLA in healthy donors. J lost 0 bases, V lost 3 bases, and 7 bases had no gene match. CDR1 KGHSH and CDR2 LQKENI come from the germline V gene. This CDR3 is built from 17 residues. Use of 60 Vbeta and 13 Jbeta primers characterized the PCR. Sequencing was performed with immunoSEQ multiplex PCR; in TCRdb, only in-frame clones are kept and a portion is missing. The table includes approximately 100,000 clones, about 85% detected once. This clonotype was sampled from a middle-aged man in good health and CMV-seropositive. What was sequenced was PBMCs. This chain joins TRBV18 and TRBJ1-4, with 7 bases that match TRBD1. The CDR3 sequence: CASSPFDRATTNEKLFF. The CDR3 DNA follows: TGTGCCAGCTCACCCTTCGACAGGGCTACAACTAATGAAAAACTGTTTTTT.